This T cell receptor beta chain appears in the sequencing data of a study of regulatory T cells in long-lasting Graves disease. Both iRepertoire HTBI primers and Arm-PCR of CDR3 regions were used to build the TCR beta libraries. TCRdb reanalysed the multiplex PCR reads using MiXCR and keeps one entry per CDR3 protein. The sample contains under 500,000 distinct CDR3 sequences, roughly 20% of which appear only once. The CDR3 extends over 15 amino acids. The germline V gene has CDR1 LNHDA and CDR2 SQIVND (reference sequence). V gave up 7 bases and J gave up 3 bases, with 16 bases separating them. Indicated time point: persistent/refractory GD, antithyroid drugs over 5 years with positive TRAb. The TCR library used RNA extracted from PBMCs.

Sequences were derived from peripheral blood mononuclear cells (PBMCs), sampled when the disease was refractory, from a patient treated with antithyroid drugs. The genes are TRBV19 and TRBJ1-5; D is perhaps TRBD1 (6 bases). This clonotype was sampled from a female donor with Graves disease. The CDR3 DNA reads TGTGCCAGTAATTCGTACAGGGCTGACAATCAGCCCCAGCATTTT. Translating gives CASNSYRADNQPQHF.